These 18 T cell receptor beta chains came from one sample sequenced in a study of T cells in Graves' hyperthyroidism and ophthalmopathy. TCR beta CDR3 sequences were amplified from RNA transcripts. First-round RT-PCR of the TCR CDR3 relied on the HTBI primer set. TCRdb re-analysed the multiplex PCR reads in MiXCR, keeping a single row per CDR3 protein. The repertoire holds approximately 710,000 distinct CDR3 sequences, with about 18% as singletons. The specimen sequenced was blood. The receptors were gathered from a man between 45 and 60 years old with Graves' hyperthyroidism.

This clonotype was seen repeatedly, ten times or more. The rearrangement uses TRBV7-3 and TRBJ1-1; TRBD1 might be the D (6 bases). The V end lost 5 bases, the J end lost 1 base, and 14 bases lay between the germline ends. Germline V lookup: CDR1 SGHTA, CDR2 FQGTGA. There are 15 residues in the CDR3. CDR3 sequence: CASSQGRRGNTEAFF. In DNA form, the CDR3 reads TGTGCCAGCAGCCAAGGACGCAGGGGGAACACTGAAGCTTTCTTT.

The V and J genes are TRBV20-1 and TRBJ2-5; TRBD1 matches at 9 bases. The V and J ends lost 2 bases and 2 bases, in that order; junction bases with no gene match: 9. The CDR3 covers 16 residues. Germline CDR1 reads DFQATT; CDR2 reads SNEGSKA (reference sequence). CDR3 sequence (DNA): TGCAGTGCTAGATCCCCACCGGGACAGGGACAAGAGACCCAGTACTTC. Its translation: CSARSPPGQGQETQYF.

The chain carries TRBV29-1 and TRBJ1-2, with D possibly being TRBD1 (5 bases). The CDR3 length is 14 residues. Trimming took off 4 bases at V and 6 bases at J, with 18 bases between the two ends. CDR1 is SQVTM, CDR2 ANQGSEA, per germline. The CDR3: CSVALTAFGDGYTF. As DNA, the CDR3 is TGCAGCGTTGCACTGACAGCCTTCGGGGATGGCTACACCTTC.

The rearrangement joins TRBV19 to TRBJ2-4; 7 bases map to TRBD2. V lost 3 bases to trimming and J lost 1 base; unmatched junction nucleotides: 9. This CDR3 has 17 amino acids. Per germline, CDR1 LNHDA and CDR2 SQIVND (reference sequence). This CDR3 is CASSMGGGSRAKNIQYF. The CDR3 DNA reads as TGTGCCAGTAGTATGGGCGGCGGGAGTAGGGCCAAAAACATTCAGTACTTC.

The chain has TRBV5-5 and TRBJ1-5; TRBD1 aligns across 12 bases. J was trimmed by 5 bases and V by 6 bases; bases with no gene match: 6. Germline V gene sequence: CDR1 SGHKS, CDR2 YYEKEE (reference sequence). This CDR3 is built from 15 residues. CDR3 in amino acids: CASIAGTGGHQPQHF. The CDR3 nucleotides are TGTGCCAGCATCGCCGGGACAGGGGGCCATCAGCCCCAGCATTTT.

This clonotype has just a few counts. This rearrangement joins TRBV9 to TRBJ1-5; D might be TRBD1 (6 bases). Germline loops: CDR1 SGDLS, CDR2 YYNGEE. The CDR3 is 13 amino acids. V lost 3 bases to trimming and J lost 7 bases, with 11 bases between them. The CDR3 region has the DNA TGTGCCAGCAGCGGACAGGAAGGGCAGCCCCAGCATTTT. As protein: CASSGQEGQPQHF.

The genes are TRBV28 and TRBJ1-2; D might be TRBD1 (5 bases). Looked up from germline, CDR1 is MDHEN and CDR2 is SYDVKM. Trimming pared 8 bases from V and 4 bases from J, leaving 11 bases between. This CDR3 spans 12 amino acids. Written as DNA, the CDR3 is TGTGCCAGCCTGGGGGGAGGCTATGGCTACACCTTC. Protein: CASLGGGYGYTF.

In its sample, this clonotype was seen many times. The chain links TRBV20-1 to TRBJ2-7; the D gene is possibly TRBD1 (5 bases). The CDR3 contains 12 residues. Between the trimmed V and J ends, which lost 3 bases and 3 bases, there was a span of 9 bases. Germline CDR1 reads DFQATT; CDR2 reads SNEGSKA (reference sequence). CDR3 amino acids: CSARGPDYEQYF. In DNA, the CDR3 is TGCAGTGCTAGGGGGCCCGACTACGAGCAGTACTTC.

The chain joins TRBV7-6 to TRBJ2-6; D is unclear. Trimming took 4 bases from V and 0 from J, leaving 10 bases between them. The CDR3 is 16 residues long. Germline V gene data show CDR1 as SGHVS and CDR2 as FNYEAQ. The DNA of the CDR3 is TGTGCCAGCAGCTCCCTAATGGGCTCTGGGGCCAACGTCCTGACTTTC. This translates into CASSSLMGSGANVLTF.

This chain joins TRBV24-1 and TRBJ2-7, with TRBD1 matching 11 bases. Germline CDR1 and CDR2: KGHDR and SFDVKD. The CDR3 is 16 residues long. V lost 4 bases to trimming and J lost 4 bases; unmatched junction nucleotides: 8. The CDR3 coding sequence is TGTGCCACCAGTGACCACCGGACAGGGGGCCGGTACGAGCAGTACTTC. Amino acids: CATSDHRTGGRYEQYF.

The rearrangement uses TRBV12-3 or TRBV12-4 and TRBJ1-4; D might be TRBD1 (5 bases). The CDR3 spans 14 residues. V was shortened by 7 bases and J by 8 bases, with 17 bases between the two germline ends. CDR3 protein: CASTFGGVQEKLFF. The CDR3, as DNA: TGTGCCAGCACTTTCGGAGGGGTTCAGGAAAAACTGTTTTTT.

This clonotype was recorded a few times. CDR3 region: CASSPGLAGQTGELFF. CDR3 bases: TGTGCCAGCAGCCCAGGACTAGCGGGACAAACCGGGGAGCTGTTTTTT. The V call is TRBV12-3 or TRBV12-4, the J call TRBJ2-2, with 12 bases fitting TRBD2. V lost 6 bases and J lost 5; bases outside the gene matches: 7. CDR3 size: 16 residues.

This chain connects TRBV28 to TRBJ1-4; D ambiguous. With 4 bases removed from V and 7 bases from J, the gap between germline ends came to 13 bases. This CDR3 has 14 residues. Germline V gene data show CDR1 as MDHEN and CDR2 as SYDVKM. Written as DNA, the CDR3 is TGTGCCAGCAGTTATACAGATTTCCCTGAAAAACTGTTTTTT. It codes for CASSYTDFPEKLFF.

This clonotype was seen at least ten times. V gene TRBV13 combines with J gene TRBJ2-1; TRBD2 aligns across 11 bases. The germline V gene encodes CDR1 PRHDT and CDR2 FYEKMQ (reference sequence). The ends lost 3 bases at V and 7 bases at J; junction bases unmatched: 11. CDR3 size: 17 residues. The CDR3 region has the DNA TGTGCCAGCAGCTTGCTAGCGGGAGGTGGTTATGAGAATGAGCAGTTCTTC. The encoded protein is CASSLLAGGGYENEQFF.

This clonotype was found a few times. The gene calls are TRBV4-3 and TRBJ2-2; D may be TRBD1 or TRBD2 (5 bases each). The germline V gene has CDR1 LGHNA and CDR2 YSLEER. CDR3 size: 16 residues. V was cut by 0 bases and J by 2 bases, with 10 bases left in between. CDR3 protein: CASSQEPGPNTGELFF. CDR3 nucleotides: TGCGCCAGCAGCCAAGAACCGGGGCCAAACACCGGGGAGCTGTTTTTT.

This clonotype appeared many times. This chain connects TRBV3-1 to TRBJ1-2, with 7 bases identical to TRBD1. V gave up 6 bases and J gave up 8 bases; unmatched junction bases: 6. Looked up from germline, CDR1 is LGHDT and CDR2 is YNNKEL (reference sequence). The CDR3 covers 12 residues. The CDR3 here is CASSRQGGGYTF. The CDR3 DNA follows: TGTGCCAGCAGTCGACAGGGAGGAGGCTACACCTTC.

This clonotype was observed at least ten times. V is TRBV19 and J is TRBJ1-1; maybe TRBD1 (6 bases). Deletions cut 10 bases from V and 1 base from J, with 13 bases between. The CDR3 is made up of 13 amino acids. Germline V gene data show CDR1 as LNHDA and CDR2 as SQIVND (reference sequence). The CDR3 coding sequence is TGTGCCACCTCACAGGGCTCGAACACTGAAGCTTTCTTT. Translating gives CATSQGSNTEAFF.

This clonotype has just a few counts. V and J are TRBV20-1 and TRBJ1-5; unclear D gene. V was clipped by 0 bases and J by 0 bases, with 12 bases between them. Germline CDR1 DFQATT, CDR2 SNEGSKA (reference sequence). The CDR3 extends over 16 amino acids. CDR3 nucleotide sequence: TGCAGTGCTAGAGATCTGGGCGGCTATAGCAATCAGCCCCAGCATTTT. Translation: CSARDLGGYSNQPQHF.